This entry lists 25 T cell receptor beta chains sequenced from one sample in a study of T cell clonality in common variable immunodeficiency. Study results and limitations: Fewer deletions and N-nucleotide insertions were reportedly seen in common variable immunodeficiency TCR beta sequences.

For these receptors, no antigen is known. Using immunoSEQ multiplex PCR, the repertoire was profiled, and TCRdb retains in-frame clones only, with some absent. Listed for the sample are about 31,000 clones, none seen a single time. The sample comprised peripheral blood mononuclear cells. These receptors were obtained from a human donor with common variable immunodeficiency.

This clone has just a few counts. The DNA ends 3 residues before the CDR3 does, and the rest of the CDR3 is filled in from the germline J gene. The gene calls are TRBV7-2 and TRBJ2-3; 11 bases are shared with TRBD2. The CDR3 totals 15 residues. V was pared by 5 bases and J by 2 bases, with 3 bases of the junction left unmatched. Germline V gene lookup returns CDR1 SGHTA and CDR2 FQGNSA. CDR3 sequence: CASSLLAGDTDTQYF. The CDR3 bases that were read are TGTGCCAGCAGCCTACTAGCGGGAGACACAGATACG.

This clone appeared many times. The read comes to an end 3 residues before the CDR3 does, leaving the germline J gene to fill in the end. V usage is TRBV9 and J usage is TRBJ2-1, with 8 bases lining up with TRBD2. The CDR3 has 16 residues. The J segment lost 2 bases and the V segment lost 4 bases, leaving 8 bases of the junction unmatched. Looked up from germline, CDR1 is SGDLS and CDR2 is YYNGEE. CDR3 bases read: TGTGCCAGCAGCCCGCCTCCTAGCGGGCCCTACAATGAG. Translation gives CASSPPPSGPYNE. The CDR3 in its entirety is CASSPPPSGPYNEQFF.

By its share, this clone is medium-sized. The read stops 3 residues short of the end of the CDR3; the missing end is completed from the germline J gene. V usage is TRBV6-4 and J usage is TRBJ2-2, with D possibly TRBD1 on 6 matching bases. The germline V and J ends were trimmed by 0 bases and 6 bases, with 8 bases remaining between them. Germline assignment: CDR1 MRHNA and CDR2 SNTAGT. The CDR3 runs to 14 residues. The CDR3: CASSDSGAAGELFF. The DNA read from the CDR3 is TGTGCCAGCAGTGACTCGGGGGCGGCCGGGGAG.

This clone was seen at least ten times. The CDR3 end is not reached by the read, which stops 3 residues before it; the germline J gene fills it in. This sequence joins TRBV12-3 or TRBV12-4 and TRBJ1-1, with 7 bases matching TRBD1. The J segment lost 1 base and the V segment lost 6 bases, leaving 8 bases of the junction unmatched. The CDR3 has 15 amino acids. CDR3 sequence: CASRRYGTANTEAFF. The part of the CDR3 DNA that was read is TGTGCCAGCAGGCGATACGGGACAGCGAACACTGAA.

This clone turned up a few times. Coverage ceases 3 residues before the CDR3 finishes, and the germline J gene fills in the end. V gene TRBV19 combines with J gene TRBJ2-5; no firm D call. Trimming cost V 5 bases and J 6 bases, with 10 bases left between them. CDR3 length equals 12 residues. Germline loops: CDR1 LNHDA, CDR2 SQIVND (reference sequence). CDR3 amino acids: CASSALDQTQYF. CDR3 bases read: TGTGCCAGTAGTGCTCTAGATCAGACC.

This clone has ten or more counts. The DNA ends 3 residues before the CDR3 does, and the rest of the CDR3 is filled in from the germline J gene. The chain has TRBV7-3 and TRBJ2-3, with 12 nucleotides matching TRBD2. The J segment lost 4 bases and the V segment lost 4 bases, leaving 3 bases of the junction unmatched. The length of the CDR3 is 15 residues. CDR1 is SGHTA, CDR2 FQGTGA, per germline. The CDR3 bases that were read are TGTGCCAGCAGCTCAGGGACTAGCGGGTCAGATACG. It is translated as CASSSGTSGSDT. The CDR3 in its entirety is CASSSGTSGSDTQYF.

In this sample, this clone turned up many times. At one of its ends the junction is not consistent with the germline gene, which may arise from a read error. The read falls 3 residues short of the CDR3 end, and the missing part is taken from the germline J gene. This chain uses TRBV4-2 with TRBJ2-5, with 8 positions matching TRBD2. Germline V gene data show CDR1 as LGHNA and CDR2 as YNFKEQ. This CDR3 spans 17 amino acids. The sequenced part of the CDR3 DNA is TGCGCCAGCAGCCCCCGCTTCGGCGGGGGGACCCAAGAGACC. This gives the protein CASSPRFGGGTQET. The full CDR3 is CASSPRFGGGTQETQYF.

This clone appeared a few times. The read halts 3 residues ahead of the CDR3 end, with the missing end drawn from the germline J gene. The chain links TRBV7-8 to TRBJ2-1; 7 bases fit TRBD2. CDR1 is SGHVS and CDR2 is FQNEAQ in the germline V gene. The CDR3 loop spans 17 amino acids. Germline trimming cut 5 bases from V and 7 bases from J; bases unmatched to any gene: 17. The CDR3 here is CASSPGWGGGPLNEQFF. CDR3 DNA (partial): TGTGCCAGCAGCCCCGGGTGGGGGGGAGGGCCTTTAAATGAG. The full variable domain, with the rest looked up from reference TRBV7-8 and TRBJ2-1, is GAGVSQSPRYKVAKRGQDVALRCDPISGHVSLFWYQQALGQGPEFLTYFQNEAQLDKSGLPSDRFFAERPEGSVSTLKIQRTQQEDSAVYLCASSPGWGGGPLNEQFFGPGTRLTVL.

This clone has at least ten counts. The CDR3 end is not reached by the read, which stops 3 residues before it; the germline J gene fills it in. The chain links TRBV3-1 (or the pseudogene TRBV3-2) to TRBJ2-7; 9 positions agree with TRBD2. The V gene end was trimmed by 0 bases and the J gene end by 3 bases; junction bases not matched to a gene: 12. The CDR3 is made up of 18 amino acids. Per germline, CDR1 LGHDT and CDR2 YNNKEL (reference sequence). The part of the CDR3 DNA that was read is TGTGCCAGCAGCCAAGATGGATCCCAAGCGGGAGGTTACTACGAG. Its translation is CASSQDGSQAGGYYE. The CDR3 reads in full as CASSQDGSQAGGYYEQYF.

Ten or more counts support this clone. CDR3 residues: CASSPSGSTDTQYF. CDR3 bases read: TGTGCCAGCAGCCCTAGCGGGAGCACAGATACG. The J gene is TRBJ2-3, the V gene TRBV11-3, with TRBD2 matching over 8 bases. The read falls 3 residues short of the CDR3 end, and the missing part is taken from the germline J gene. Per the germline V gene, CDR1 is SGHNT and CDR2 is YENEEA. After removal of 5 bases from V and 0 bases from J, the junction contained 1 base not matched to a gene. This CDR3 is 14 amino acids long.

The chain's CDR3 is CASSLRDSFYGYTF. The CDR3 DNA, read in part, is TGTGCCAGCAGCCTCCGGGACAGTTTCTATGGC. The chain has TRBV7-9 and TRBJ1-2, with 7 positions matching TRBD1. The sequenced fragment ends 3 residues before the CDR3 boundary, so the rest is inferred from the germline J gene. With V trimmed by 5 bases and J by 4 bases, 7 bases remained unmatched. The CDR3 has 14 residues. Germline V lookup: CDR1 SEHNR, CDR2 FQNEAQ (reference sequence).

This clone came up a few times. Read coverage stops 3 residues before the CDR3 terminus; the germline J gene supplies the remainder. The chain employs TRBV5-1 and TRBJ2-7; 7 positions agree with TRBD1. There are 14 residues in the CDR3. J lost 5 bases, V lost 2 bases, and 7 bases had no gene match. Germline CDR1 is SGHRS and CDR2 is YFSETQ. The CDR3 loop is CASSFRTGVHEQYF. CDR3 DNA (partial): TGCGCCAGCAGCTTCCGGACAGGTGTTCACGAG.

Judged by abundance, this clone is medium-sized. Incomplete CDR3 DNA: TGTGCCACCAGTGATTTAGGTGGTGGC. It codes for CATSDLGGG. The whole CDR3 sequence reads CATSDLGGGYTF. The chain combines TRBV24-1 with TRBJ1-2; D call uncertain. The read finishes 3 residues shy of the CDR3 end, and the germline J gene is used to complete it. Germline V CDR1 and CDR2: KGHDR, SFDVKD. This CDR3 contains 12 residues. The V gene lost 1 base and the J gene lost 7 bases, with 6 bases spanning the gap.

This clone was counted many times. The covered CDR3 bases are TGCAGTGCTGCCGGGACAGGGGGTAATCAGCCC. Translated, it gives CSAAGTGGNQP. The whole CDR3 protein is CSAAGTGGNQPQHF. This chain links TRBV20-1 with TRBJ1-5; 11 bases line up with TRBD1. The read comes to an end 3 residues before the CDR3 does, leaving the germline J gene to fill in the end. Germline V gene sequence: CDR1 DFQATT, CDR2 SNEGSKA (reference sequence). The length of the CDR3 is 14 residues. The ends lost 5 bases at V and 4 bases at J; junction bases unmatched: 4.

This clone has a count of ten or more. The CDR3 end falls 3 residues outside the read, so it is completed with the germline J gene. This chain uses TRBV29-1 with TRBJ1-2; a possible D gene is TRBD1 (5 bases). Trimming removed 5 bases from V and 2 bases from J, with 12 bases in between. The germline V gene encodes CDR1 SQVTM and CDR2 ANQGSEA. This CDR3 spans 13 amino acids. Partial CDR3 DNA: TGCAGCGTTCTGCCGGGGGGAAACTATGGC. Translating gives CSVLPGGNYG. The complete CDR3 sequence is CSVLPGGNYGYTF.

This clone was seen a few times. Sequencing ends 3 residues short of the CDR3 end; the germline J gene provides the rest. This rearrangement joins TRBV29-1 to TRBJ2-5; D is perhaps TRBD2 (5 bases). V was clipped by 6 bases and J by 4 bases, with 12 bases between them. Germline CDR1 SQVTM, CDR2 ANQGSEA. This CDR3 contains 12 residues. The part of the CDR3 DNA that was read is TGCAGCGTCCCCAGCGCGGGAGAGACC. Its translation is CSVPSAGET. In full, the CDR3 is CSVPSAGETQYF. Full variable domain (rest looked up from reference TRBV29-1 and TRBJ2-5): SAVISQKPSRDICQRGTSLTIQCQVDSQVTMMFWYRQQPGQSLTLIATANQGSEATYESGFVIDKFPISRPNLTFSTLTVSNMSPEDSSIYLCSVPSAGETQYFGPGTRLLVL.

This clone was counted ten times or more. CDR3: CASSPSTGGRSPLHF. Partial CDR3 DNA: TGTGCCAGCAGCCCCTCGACAGGGGGCAGGTCACCC. The rearrangement uses TRBV7-2 and TRBJ1-6; 10 positions agree with TRBD1. The CDR3 extends 3 residues past the end of the read, so its final part is completed from the germline J gene. Germline loops: CDR1 SGHTA, CDR2 FQGNSA. After removal of 5 bases from V and 10 bases from J, the junction contained 8 bases not matched to a gene. There are 15 residues in the CDR3.

The table lists this clone with a few counts. The read ends 3 residues shy of where the CDR3 ends; the end is completed using the germline J gene. The chain carries TRBV7-3 and TRBJ2-3; 8 bases line up with TRBD2. J was trimmed by 2 bases and V by 5 bases; bases with no gene match: 9. Germline CDR1 is SGHTA and CDR2 is FQGTGA. This CDR3 has 16 residues. The part of the CDR3 DNA that was read is TGTGCCAGCAGCCACTTAGCGGGGCCAGCCACAGATACG. The encoded protein is CASSHLAGPATDT. The whole CDR3 reads CASSHLAGPATDTQYF.

A few counts support this clone. The missing CDR3 end, 3 residues past where the read stops, is filled in from the germline J gene. V usage is TRBV19 and J usage is TRBJ2-3, with D possibly being TRBD1 (5 bases). This CDR3 has 15 amino acids. Trimming left V 4 bases short and J 2 bases short, with 13 bases between. Germline V lookup: CDR1 LNHDA, CDR2 SQIVND (reference sequence). Incomplete CDR3 DNA: TGTGCCAGTAGTACCCGACAGTCCAACACAGATACG. Amino acid sequence: CASSTRQSNTDT. The full CDR3 reads CASSTRQSNTDTQYF.

As for this clone: With the read ending 3 residues before the CDR3 end, the germline J gene is used to fill in that end. The sample holds other DNA sequences that translate to the same CDR3. The chain is built from TRBV19 and TRBJ2-7, with 7 bases identical to TRBD2. V shed 4 bases, J shed 3 bases, and the junction held 12 bases outside the gene matches. Germline V lookup: CDR1 LNHDA, CDR2 SQIVND (reference sequence). CDR3 length: 16 residues. CDR3 protein: CASSRSGTSTNYEQYF. CDR3 bases read: TGTGCCAGTAGTAGAAGCGGGACGAGCACAAACTACGAG.

This clone was counted only a few times. Read sequence stops 3 residues before the CDR3 end, and the germline J gene provides the missing end. V is TRBV19 and J is TRBJ2-7; possible D gene TRBD2, 5 bases. Between the trimmed V and J ends, which lost 4 bases and 6 bases, there was a span of 13 bases. Per germline, CDR1 LNHDA and CDR2 SQIVND (reference sequence). The CDR3 has 13 residues. CDR3 sequence reads: CASSNAASLEQYF. CDR3 DNA, as far as it was read: TGTGCCAGTAGTAATGCGGCTAGCCTCGAG.

This clone was picked up many times. The read ends 3 residues early relative to the CDR3; the germline J gene fills the gap. This chain uses TRBV11-3 with TRBJ2-1, with 8 bases matching TRBD2. Germline V gene data show CDR1 as SGHNT and CDR2 as YENEEA. The CDR3 is made up of 15 amino acids. V dropped 3 bases and J dropped 6; count of bases not matched to a gene: 7. CDR3 sequence: CASSFGRARGNEQFF. The part of the CDR3 DNA that was read is TGTGCCAGCAGCTTCGGGAGGGCCAGGGGCAATGAG.

Note on this clone: The CDR3 end is not reached by the read, which stops 3 residues before it; the germline J gene fills it in. The chain is built from TRBV7-9 and TRBJ1-4, with TRBD1 matching over 7 bases. V lost 5 bases and J lost 3; bases outside the gene matches: 3. CDR3 length: 14 residues. The germline gives CDR1 SEHNR, CDR2 FQNEAQ (reference sequence). This CDR3 reads CASSPGTANEKLFF. The sequenced part of the CDR3 DNA is TGTGCCAGCAGCCCCGGGACAGCTAATGAAAAA.

This clone has a handful of counts. Coverage ceases 3 residues before the CDR3 finishes, and the germline J gene fills in the end. J is TRBJ1-4 and V is TRBV18; 9 bases map to TRBD1. CDR1 and CDR2 from the germline V gene are KGHSH and LQKENI. With 3 bases clipped from V and 8 bases from J, the junction kept 7 bases outside the gene matches. The CDR3 is 15 residues long. CDR3 in amino acids: CASSPSTGGREKLFF. The covered CDR3 bases are TGTGCCAGCTCACCTTCGACAGGGGGTCGAGAAAAA.

This clone was recorded at least ten times. Coverage ceases 3 residues before the CDR3 finishes, and the germline J gene fills in the end. The rearrangement links TRBV20-1 to TRBJ2-6, with D possibly TRBD2 on 6 matching bases. This CDR3 region has 14 residues. V gave up 6 bases and J gave up 4 bases, with 13 bases separating them. Germline V CDR1 and CDR2: DFQATT, SNEGSKA (reference sequence). CDR3 DNA (partial): TGCAGTGCCGTGCCGGGGGTAGGGGCCAACGTC. Translated, it gives CSAVPGVGANV. In full, the CDR3 reads CSAVPGVGANVLTF.